These 29 T cell receptor beta chains share one sample of origin, sequenced in a study of cytomegalovirus exposure and HLA in healthy donors. Use of 60 Vbeta and 13 Jbeta primers characterized the PCR. Sequenced by immunoSEQ multiplex PCR; TCRdb stores in-frame clones only, minus some. The sample shows about 83,000 clones, approximately 80% of them seen only once. The sample taken for sequencing was PBMCs. These receptors all come from a woman aged 30 to 39 in good health and CMV-seronegative.

In its sample, this clone was seen once. The chain joins TRBV28 to TRBJ2-1, with TRBD1 matching 9 bases. The V and J ends lost 3 bases and 15 bases, in that order; junction bases with no gene match: 9. The CDR3 has 13 residues. In germline, CDR1 is MDHEN, CDR2 SYDVKM. Here the CDR3 DNA reads TGTGCCAGCAGTTTTCAGGGACAGGGAATTTTGTTCTTC. This translates into CASSFQGQGILFF.

The V call is TRBV19, the J call TRBJ2-5, with D perhaps matching TRBD2 (6 bases). Germline-derived CDR1 and CDR2 are LNHDA and SQIVND (reference sequence). This CDR3 is 14 amino acids long. V was pared by 3 bases and J by 7 bases, with 15 bases between. This CDR3 reads CASSITGVKGTQYF. The CDR3 coding sequence is TGTGCCAGTAGTATCACGGGAGTTAAGGGGACCCAGTACTTC. Together with reference TRBV19 and TRBJ2-5, the CDR3 gives the full variable domain: DGGITQSPKYLFRKEGQNVTLSCEQNLNHDAMYWYRQDPGQGLRLIYYSQIVNDFQKGDIAEGYSVSREKKESFPLTVTSAQKNPTAFYLCASSITGVKGTQYFGPGTRLLVL.

The gene calls are TRBV28 and TRBJ2-5, with TRBD2 identical over 13 bases. The ends lost 1 base at V and 3 bases at J; junction bases unmatched: 5. CDR1 is MDHEN, CDR2 SYDVKM, per germline. This CDR3 is built from 17 residues. CDR3 sequence reads: CASSLSGLAGDEETQYF. The DNA for the CDR3 is TGTGCCAGCAGTTTATCCGGACTAGCGGGAGACGAAGAGACCCAGTACTTC. Full variable domain (remainder filled in from reference TRBV28 and TRBJ2-5): DVKVTQSSRYLVKRTGEKVFLECVQDMDHENMFWYRQDPGLGLRLIYFSYDVKMKEKGDIPEGYSVSREKKERFSLILESASTNQTSMYLCASSLSGLAGDEETQYFGPGTRLLVL.

The genes are TRBV11-3 and TRBJ2-1; D unclear. CDR3 length: 13 residues. V shed 5 bases and J shed 0 bases, with 5 bases lying between them. Germline CDR1 SGHNT, CDR2 YENEEA. Here the CDR3 reads CASSTSSYNEQFF. DNA of the CDR3: TGTGCCAGCAGCACCAGCTCCTACAATGAGCAGTTCTTC.

The chain joins TRBV11-3 to TRBJ1-3; 9 bases are a match to TRBD1. The CDR3 length is 17 residues. Germline-derived CDR1 and CDR2 are SGHNT and YENEEA. Germline trimming cut 5 bases from V and 0 bases from J; bases unmatched to any gene: 8. The CDR3 DNA is TGTGCCAGCAGCCCTGGGACAGGGAAGAGCTCTGGAAACACCATATATTTT. Protein product: CASSPGTGKSSGNTIYF.

This clone was observed a few times. The chain uses TRBV7-6 and TRBJ2-7; 12 bases align to TRBD2. Looked up from germline, CDR1 is SGHVS and CDR2 is FNYEAQ. CDR3 length equals 14 residues. After removal of 5 bases from V and 5 bases from J, the junction contained 4 bases not matched to a gene. The CDR3 spells CASSLRTSGDEQYF. CDR3 sequence (DNA): TGTGCCAGCAGCCTCAGGACTAGCGGGGACGAGCAGTACTTC.

The chain is built from TRBV6-5 and TRBJ2-1, with D perhaps matching TRBD1 (6 bases). V was trimmed by 6 bases and J by 8 bases, leaving 14 bases between them. Germline assignment: CDR1 MNHEY and CDR2 SVGAGI. There are 13 residues in the CDR3. The CDR3 loop is CASRSSGVYEQFF. CDR3 coding DNA: TGTGCCAGCAGATCCTCAGGGGTTTATGAGCAGTTCTTC.

This chain uses TRBV6-5 with TRBJ2-7; 9 bases line up with TRBD1. The junction had 6 bases not matched to a gene; V was cut back by 4 bases and J by 2 bases. The germline CDR1 and CDR2 sequences are MNHEY and SVGAGI. The CDR3 is 15 residues long. In nucleotides, the CDR3 is TGTGCCAGCAGTTTTAACAGGGGGCGCCCCTACGAGCAGTACTTC. It translates to CASSFNRGRPYEQYF.

The chain is built from TRBV10-2 and TRBJ2-7; perhaps TRBD1 as D (6 bases). The CDR3 is 13 residues long. Trimming left V 11 bases short and J 2 bases short, with 16 bases between. Germline-derived CDR1 and CDR2 are WSHSY and SAAADI. The CDR3, as DNA: TGCGCCGCTTCGGCAGGGGTAACCTACGAGCAGTACTTC. Translating gives CAASAGVTYEQYF.

The genes are TRBV11-2 and TRBJ2-1; 10 bases are shared with TRBD1. The CDR3 sequence is 17 residues long. CDR1 and CDR2 (germline): SGHAT, FQNNGV. The J segment lost 6 bases and the V segment lost 5 bases, leaving 13 bases of the junction unmatched. CDR3 loop: CASSQSPGTGVGNEQFF. The CDR3 DNA is TGTGCCAGCAGCCAGAGTCCCGGGACAGGGGTTGGCAATGAGCAGTTCTTC. The full variable domain, rest sourced from reference TRBV11-2 and TRBJ2-1, is EAGVAQSPRYKIIEKRQSVAFWCNPISGHATLYWYQQILGQGPKLLIQFQNNGVVDDSQLPKDRFSAERLKGVDSTLKIQPAKLEDSAVYLCASSQSPGTGVGNEQFFGPGTRLTVL.

V is TRBV5-4 and J is TRBJ2-2, with 9 bases aligning to TRBD1. The V and J ends lost 4 bases and 6 bases, in that order; junction bases with no gene match: 10. Germline V gene data show CDR1 as SGHNT and CDR2 as YYREEE (reference sequence). This CDR3 region has 16 residues. The CDR3: CASSHLGQGLPGELFF. In DNA, the CDR3 is TGTGCCAGCAGCCACTTGGGACAGGGATTACCCGGGGAGCTGTTTTTT.

The V and J genes are TRBV10-2 and TRBJ1-2, with TRBD1 as a possible D gene (5 bases). Germline V gene sequence: CDR1 WSHSY, CDR2 SAAADI. Trimming stripped 0 bases from V and 4 bases from J, with 9 bases between. The CDR3 loop spans 14 amino acids. The CDR3 is CASSESGGGYGYTF. The CDR3 nucleotides read TGCGCCAGCAGTGAGTCTGGGGGAGGCTATGGCTACACCTTC.

The J gene is TRBJ1-1, the V gene TRBV5-1; 8 bases align to TRBD1. Trimming at V came to 4 bases and at J to 3 bases, leaving 5 bases not matched to a gene. There are 14 residues in the CDR3. Germline CDR1 reads SGHRS; CDR2 reads YFSETQ. CDR3 amino acids: CASSPGQGDTEAFF. The DNA of the CDR3 is TGCGCCAGCAGCCCCGGACAGGGTGACACTGAAGCTTTCTTT.

There are a few counts of this clone. The chain uses TRBV11-2 and TRBJ1-3; TRBD1 might be the D (5 bases). Germline V gene sequence: CDR1 SGHAT, CDR2 FQNNGV. This CDR3 contains 14 residues. The V end lost 7 bases, the J end lost 4 bases, and 14 bases lay between the germline ends. CDR3 in amino acids: CASTLPGGGNTIYF. CDR3 coding DNA: TGTGCCAGCACCCTCCCGGGGGGAGGAAACACCATATATTTT.

The chain combines TRBV6-4 with TRBJ1-5; TRBD1 might be the D (5 bases). The V end lost 2 bases, the J end lost 1 base, and 18 bases lay between the germline ends. This CDR3 has 18 amino acids. CDR1 and CDR2 (germline): MRHNA, SNTAGT. CDR3 sequence: CASSDLGRQSVSNQPQHF. The CDR3, as DNA: TGTGCCAGCAGTGACCTGGGGCGGCAGTCGGTGAGCAATCAGCCCCAGCATTTT.

The chain employs TRBV7-8 and TRBJ2-3; 16 bases line up with TRBD2. The germline gives CDR1 SGHVS, CDR2 FQNEAQ. The J segment lost 2 bases and the V segment lost 4 bases, leaving 18 bases of the junction unmatched. CDR3 length: 22 residues. The chain's CDR3 is CASSSARLPGLAGGRNTDTQYF. The CDR3 region has the DNA TGTGCCAGCAGCTCAGCCCGCCTTCCGGGACTAGCGGGAGGGCGCAACACAGATACGCAGTATTTT.

This chain connects TRBV19 to TRBJ2-4; D is ambiguous. This CDR3 has 15 amino acids. CDR1 and CDR2 from the germline V gene are LNHDA and SQIVND (reference sequence). V lost 5 bases and J lost 2, with 13 bases in between. This chain's CDR3 is CASSANTQTKNIQYF. The CDR3 DNA is TGTGCCAGTAGTGCCAATACTCAAACCAAAAACATTCAGTACTTC.

The rearrangement uses TRBV30 and TRBJ2-2; 11 bases agree with TRBD2. Per the germline V gene, CDR1 is GTSNPN and CDR2 is SVGIG (reference sequence). This CDR3 region has 14 residues. J gave up 6 bases and V 3 bases, and 3 bases lay outside the gene matches. The DNA for the CDR3 is TGTGCCTGGAGGGTAGCGGGAGGGCCCGGGGAGCTGTTTTTT. Residues: CAWRVAGGPGELFF.

The gene calls are TRBV6-6 and TRBJ1-4; TRBD1 is a possible D gene (5 bases). Germline assignment: CDR1 MNHNY and CDR2 SVGAGI (reference sequence). V was cut by 7 bases and J by 5 bases, with 5 bases left in between. The CDR3 runs to 11 residues. Here the CDR3 reads CASKGNEKLFF. CDR3 nucleotide sequence: TGTGCCAGCAAGGGGAATGAAAAACTGTTTTTT.

V and J are TRBV7-2 and TRBJ2-1; 11 nucleotides match TRBD2. Germline loops: CDR1 SGHTA, CDR2 FQGNSA. The CDR3 is 17 amino acids. V lost 4 bases and J lost 8; bases outside the gene matches: 13. CDR3 loop: CASSSTRSGRAAYEQFF. The DNA of the CDR3 is TGTGCCAGCAGCTCCACCCGTAGCGGGAGGGCCGCTTATGAGCAGTTCTTC.

V gene TRBV30 combines with J gene TRBJ2-1, with 9 bases that match TRBD2. Trimming at V came to 4 bases and at J to 3 bases, leaving 4 bases not matched to a gene. The CDR3 runs 14 residues. Looked up from germline, CDR1 is GTSNPN and CDR2 is SVGIG (reference sequence). CDR3 in DNA: TGTGCCTGGATGGGGACTAGCAGCTACAATGAGCAGTTCTTC. Translated, it gives CAWMGTSSYNEQFF.

This chain uses TRBV5-1 with TRBJ1-3, with 8 bases aligning to TRBD1. Trimming at V came to 2 bases and at J to 0 bases, leaving 13 bases not matched to a gene. The germline CDR1 and CDR2 sequences are SGHRS and YFSETQ. This CDR3 region has 19 residues. The CDR3 region has the DNA TGCGCCAGCAGCTTCAACACGCACAGGGGGAAAATCTCTGGAAACACCATATATTTT. Translation gives CASSFNTHRGKISGNTIYF.

The gene calls are TRBV7-6 and TRBJ1-3; 9 bases match TRBD1. This CDR3 contains 15 residues. Looked up from germline, CDR1 is SGHVS and CDR2 is FNYEAQ. The trim removed 1 base at V and 4 bases at J, leaving 2 bases unmatched. The CDR3 here is CASSLDRGPGNTIYF. The CDR3 nucleotides are TGTGCCAGCAGCTTAGACAGGGGGCCAGGAAACACCATATATTTT. The full variable domain, rest sourced from reference TRBV7-6 and TRBJ1-3, is GAGVSQSPRYKVTKRGQDVALRCDPISGHVSLYWYRQALGQGPEFLTYFNYEAQQDKSGLPNDRFSAERPEGSISTLTIQRTEQRDSAMYRCASSLDRGPGNTIYFGEGSWLTVV.

The gene calls are TRBV7-2 and TRBJ2-1; 9 nucleotides match TRBD1. CDR1 and CDR2 from the germline V gene are SGHTA and FQGNSA. Unmatched junction bases numbered 15, after V lost 5 bases and J lost 4 bases. The length of the CDR3 is 18 residues. CDR3 in DNA: TGTGCCAGCAGCCCCGGGACAGGGATAGGGGGAAGATACAATGAGCAGTTCTTC. It encodes CASSPGTGIGGRYNEQFF.

V usage is TRBV6-5 and J usage is TRBJ2-7; 12 nucleotides line up with TRBD1. CDR1 and CDR2 (germline): MNHEY, SVGAGI. J was trimmed by 7 bases and V by 6 bases; bases with no gene match: 4. The CDR3 is 13 residues long. Written as DNA, the CDR3 is TGTGCCAGCAGGGGACAGGGGGCAGGGGAGCAGTACTTC. It encodes CASRGQGAGEQYF.

This chain uses TRBV4-2 with TRBJ1-5, with TRBD1 matching 7 bases. The CDR3 runs 15 residues. Germline CDR1 LGHNA, CDR2 YNFKEQ. The trim removed 4 bases at V and 7 bases at J, leaving 10 bases unmatched. CDR3 in amino acids: CASSPSGQAGQPQHF. CDR3 nucleotide sequence: TGTGCCAGCAGCCCCTCTGGACAGGCCGGACAGCCCCAGCATTTT.

The rearrangement uses TRBV19 and TRBJ2-1; 9 bases map to TRBD2. This CDR3 region has 15 residues. After removal of 8 bases from V and 8 bases from J, the junction contained 13 bases not matched to a gene. CDR1 and CDR2 from the germline V gene are LNHDA and SQIVND (reference sequence). CDR3 region: CASERAGGGSDEQFF. CDR3 sequence (DNA): TGTGCCAGTGAACGAGCGGGAGGAGGATCCGATGAGCAGTTCTTC.

This clone was counted between two and nine times. This chain connects TRBV5-1 to TRBJ2-1; 8 nucleotides line up with TRBD1. The length of the CDR3 is 13 residues. The trim removed 7 bases at V and 6 bases at J, leaving 6 bases unmatched. Germline loops: CDR1 SGHRS, CDR2 YFSETQ. CDR3 nucleotide sequence: TGCGCCAGCTGCGATGGACAGGGCAATGAGCAGTTCTTC. As protein: CASCDGQGNEQFF.

The chain has TRBV30 and TRBJ1-2, with D maybe TRBD1 (6 bases). V lost 2 bases and J lost 4, with 8 bases in between. This CDR3 has 12 residues. CDR1 is GTSNPN and CDR2 is SVGIG in the germline V gene (reference sequence). As DNA, the CDR3 is TGTGCCTGGAGTAAACAGGGCTATGGCTACACCTTC. It translates to CAWSKQGYGYTF.